This T cell receptor beta chain was sequenced during a study of cytomegalovirus exposure and HLA in healthy donors (dated by TCRdb to the late 2010s). Study-wide context: According to an earlier analysis of 587 of the donors, about 170 million T cells yielded 90 million to 130 million unique TCR beta sequences and 276 Gb of sequence data. An early release covering approximately 600 HLA-typed donors comprised 300 to 350 gigabases of sequencing data and roughly 85 million unique TCR sequences. Among the roughly 390 genotyped donors, around 81% belonged to the genetic ancestry cluster associated with self-reported Caucasian donors. The study aimed to test whether cataloging public T cell receptors could reveal signatures of past pathogen exposure. Using immunosequencing, the study profiled T cell repertoires from around 680 subjects and related those repertoires to cytomegalovirus serostatus. Along with the approximately 650-subject first cohort, a separate validation cohort of more than 90 different subjects was used. To predict cytomegalovirus infection status, the study combined high-throughput TCR immunosequencing, statistical association of individual TCRs with disease status, and machine learning. A later analysis re-examined previously published TCR beta repertoires from more than 600 donors and added high-resolution HLA genotyping to investigate patterns of TCR occurrence. In the later analysis, no new phenotypic data were used to find candidate immune exposures; instead, reliance was placed on TCR beta sequences and their occurrence across donors. In an earlier analysis of a few hundred of the donors, high-throughput TCR beta sequencing was used to judge whether each TCR beta V gene segment behaved as functional or pseudogenic. Donor age, sex, ethnicity and CMV serostatus were compiled alongside the repertoire data. Genome-wide SNP genotypes for about 65% of the 666 donors were used in a later genetic analysis, which treated that subset as a discovery cohort. All discovery cohort repertoires had been generated using a single sequencing platform. HLA typing covered class I and class II loci at four-digit resolution. The number of donors typed differed by locus, with roughly 629-640 for A, B, C, DRB1 and DQB1, 522 for DQA1, over 600 for DPA1, and some 440 for DPB1. Because of strong linkage in the cohort, roughly 5 DR-DQ haplotypes were treated as single units for association and clustering. Across around 400 genotyped donors of the cohort, an average of approximately 240,000 unique TCR beta nucleotide sequences per donor were sequenced, and roughly 20% of those sequences were non-productive. The study at large found these results: In an earlier analysis of more than 500 of the donors, most TCR beta V segments appeared in productive rearrangements about 87% or about 30% of the time, broadly matching IMGT annotations. A group of highly shared sequence variants was considered likely to be a technical artifact of the sequencing pipeline. A further reported finding was that TCR beta sequences accurately predicted the HLA-A and HLA-B alleles for most subjects in the first cohort. For the cohort, immune exposure information was limited to CMV serostatus. When HLA alleles, especially DR and DQ, strongly co-occurred, attributing TCR associations to individual alleles was difficult. A later analysis found that TCR association rates varied across HLA loci, with DRB1 alleles showing the most associated TCRs and HLA-C alleles the fewest. According to a later analysis, parvovirus B19, influenza, CMV and Epstein-Barr virus appeared linked to several top co-occurrence clusters. According to a later genetic analysis, donors in an Asian-associated ancestry cluster had fewer N-insertions in productive TCRs than the roughly 700-donor mean. Compared with equally common non-associated chains, HLA-associated TCR beta chains in a later analysis were more clonally expanded and had lower generation probabilities. Because HLA typing was missing for some donors at each locus, association tests included only the typed subset. This cohort had only TCR beta chains sequenced, and the lack of alpha or paired-chain data limited which features could be detected. About 17 rarely observed V segments, including chromosome 9 orphons, were excluded from the earlier analysis of about 500 of the donors because counts were too low. The authors suggested that the approach could potentially be extended to other disease states and immunological phenotypes. A few of the identified cytomegalovirus-associated TCR beta chains were confirmed in vitro to be specific for cytomegalovirus antigens. A later genetic analysis associated a missense DCLRE1C variant with V-gene and J-gene trimming of TCR beta chains, and an independent cohort replicated the association. At a false discovery rate of 0.05, a later analysis linked 16,951 TCR beta sequences to specific HLA alleles. The presence/absence analyses assumed that sequencing depth was roughly uniform across donors, and that assumption may not be true. Across donors, most TCR sequences were observed very rarely, whereas some public TCRs were present in many individuals. Some IMGT-functional V segments, including TRBV6-2 and TRBV6-3, could not be told apart with the 87-base-pair reads, so those segments were excluded. The classifier was reported to diagnose cytomegalovirus status with high specificity and sensitivity in both the original and validation cohorts. According to a later analysis, most CMV-associated TCR beta chains appeared to be HLA-restricted, and the HLA associations seemed to be driven largely by CMV exposure. The study listed approximately 150 TCR beta chains as associated with cytomegalovirus. Linkage disequilibrium might explain the correlated functional status among segregating V segments, but an unknown experimental factor could not be excluded.

The CDR3, cysteine through phenylalanine, is 14 amino acids long. Solely the CDR3 DNA is kept, with 42 bases framed from the first base. The germline V gene encodes CDR1 SGHRS and CDR2 YFSETQ. Trimming at the junction amounts to 4 bases on V and 1 base on J, and the germline ends lie 11 bases apart. About this clone itself: There is no known antigen for this receptor. Base quality data are lacking; no much larger clone is found one base away.

The cohort was made up of several hundred healthy bone marrow donors. Cohort members were all nominally healthy when sampled, although unrecorded immune exposures were likely present. The donor was CMV seronegative and belonged to the group of approximately 320 seronegative cohort members. A peripheral blood sample was collected from each donor, and TCR beta sequencing was performed on peripheral blood mononuclear cells. The Qiagen DNeasy Blood Extraction Kit was used to extract genomic DNA from the blood cell samples. Libraries were made using the immunoSEQ multiplex PCR assay. The multiplex PCR relied on a mix of 60 forward primers for TCR Vbeta segments and 13 reverse primers for TCR Jbeta segments. A multiplex PCR assay on genomic DNA amplified the CDR3 region of rearranged TCR beta genes. Amplified TCR beta libraries were sequenced as 87-base-pair reads on the Illumina HiSeq System. Per the source publication's procedure: In a later analysis, 80 million or so unique TCR beta chains were counted across the 666 repertoires, and roughly 9.9 million of these chains were shared by at least two donors. A nearest-neighbor algorithm error-corrected the raw reads and collapsed the reads into unique sequences, merging closely related sequences to remove PCR and sequencing errors. Alignment of CDR3 sequences to IMGT reference sequences was used to assign V, D and J gene segments. For a sequence to be retained, a match of at least six nucleotides to both a V gene segment and a J gene segment was required. A rearrangement counted as productive if the CDR3 had no stop codons and remained in frame with V and J, and every other rearrangement counted as non-productive. Following IMGT convention, CDR3 was defined as the stretch from the second conserved V-encoded cysteine up to the conserved J-encoded phenylalanine. Sequences without an unambiguous match to a single V gene segment were excluded from the earlier analysis of about 630 of the donors. An earlier analysis of several hundred of the donors called V segments functional above 56.7% productive rearrangements and segregating when the between-donor standard deviation exceeded 5%. To diagnose cytomegalovirus status from the catalog of TCR beta chain sequences, a statistical classification framework was built. In a later analysis, V and J genes were assigned by comparing TCR nucleotide sequences against IMGT/GENE-DB human TR gene sequences. A later analysis assigned CDR3 sequences and most-parsimonious VDJ recombination scenarios with the TCRdist pipeline. In a later analysis, each TCR beta chain was defined by its CDR3 amino acid sequence together with its V-gene family, and reads lacking a unique V-gene family were excluded. A later analysis removed roughly 590 highly shared, low-generation-probability nucleotide sequences to deal with suspected cross-contamination and a sequencing artifact. In a later analysis, a clonal expansion index was calculated for each public chain from normalized within-repertoire ranks of inferred template counts. A later analysis computed generation probabilities with a VDJ recombination model fitted to out-of-frame rearrangements, and checked the results against IGoR. In a later analysis, TCR-TCR, TCR-HLA and TCR-CMV co-occurrence was scored with hypergeometric tests, and a repertoire-size bias correction was applied to TCR pairs. In a later analysis, false discovery rates were estimated by permuting HLA or CMV assignments 20 times. In a later analysis, co-occurring TCRs were grouped using DBSCAN, and TCRdist sequence similarity was added for clustering within HLA-allele-positive subsets. For co-occurrence clustering, repertoires with fewer than 30,000 or more than 120,000 public chains were excluded, along with roughly 5 repertoires with anomalous nucleotide sharing. In TCRdb, the immuneACCESS table is reduced to in-frame sequences with V and J assigned. These tables do not hold every clone; where another copy was compared, an unresolved V gene accounts for under half, and the others remain unexplained. The DNA gave D and trimming, while V, J and clone size come from that table. Across this sample there are about 240,000 clones, with 70% to 90% seen only once. The ten largest clones represent about 0.25% of the sample.

The sequenced material came from PBMCs. The receptor's source is a girl aged 2-10 years in good health and CMV-seronegative. The sequence links TRBV5-1 to TRBJ2-5; a tentative D match to TRBD2 spans 5 bases. The DNA sequence is given as TGCGCCAGCAGCCAAGCGGTGGGCCAAGAGACCCAGTACTTC. It codes for CASSQAVGQETQYF.